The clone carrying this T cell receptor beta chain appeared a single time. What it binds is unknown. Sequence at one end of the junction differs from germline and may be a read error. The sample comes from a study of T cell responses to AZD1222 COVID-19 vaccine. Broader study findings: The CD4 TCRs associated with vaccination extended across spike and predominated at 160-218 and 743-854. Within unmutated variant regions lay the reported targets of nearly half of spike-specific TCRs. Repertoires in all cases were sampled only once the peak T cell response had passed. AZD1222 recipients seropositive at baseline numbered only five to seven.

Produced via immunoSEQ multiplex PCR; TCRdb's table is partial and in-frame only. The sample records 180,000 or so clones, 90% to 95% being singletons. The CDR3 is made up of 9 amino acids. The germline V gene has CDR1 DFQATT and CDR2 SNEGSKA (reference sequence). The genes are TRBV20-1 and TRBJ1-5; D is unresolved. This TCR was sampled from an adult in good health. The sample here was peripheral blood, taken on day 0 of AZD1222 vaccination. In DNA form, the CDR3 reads TGCAGTGCTGGTGCGGCGACCCAATTT. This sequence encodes CSAGAATQF.